These 6 T cell receptor beta chains were all obtained from the same sample, sequenced in a study of early T cells in non-severe SARS-CoV-2 infection. MiXCR, applied by TCRdb to the 5' RACE reads, yields one record per CDR3 protein. The sample shows about 72,000 distinct CDR3 sequences, 10% of them seen only once. Sequencing was performed on whole blood, taken at baseline. The receptor source for this set is an adult who was a healthcare worker with PCR-confirmed SARS-CoV-2 infection or an uninfected control (not recorded which).

Many counts were recorded for this clonotype. V is TRBV30 and J is TRBJ2-1, with TRBD1 matching 7 bases. The CDR3 has 13 amino acids. The germline V gene encodes CDR1 GTSNPN and CDR2 SVGIG (reference sequence). Trimming took 0 bases from V and 9 from J; bases not matched to a gene: 5. The CDR3, as DNA: TGTGCCTGGAGTGTCCTAGGGGGCGGTGAGCAGTTCTTC. Translation gives CAWSVLGGGEQFF.

CDR3 sequence (DNA): TGCGCCAGCAGCTTGGAAGGCAGACTGGGAGGCACAGATACGCAGTATTTT. It yields the protein CASSLEGRLGGTDTQYF. V is TRBV5-1 and J is TRBJ2-3; perhaps TRBD2 as D (5 bases). V dropped 0 bases and J dropped 1 base, with 15 bases sitting between them. The V gene's germline CDR1 is SGHRS and CDR2 YFSETQ. The CDR3 covers 17 residues.

This clonotype was observed a few times. The chain employs TRBV19 and TRBJ1-5; 7 bases are shared with TRBD1. V shed 6 bases, J shed 4 bases, and the junction held 3 bases outside the gene matches. This CDR3 has 13 amino acids. The germline CDR1 and CDR2 sequences are LNHDA and SQIVND (reference sequence). The CDR3 DNA is TGTGCCAGTAGCCAACAGGGGAATCAGCCCCAGCATTTT. It is translated as CASSQQGNQPQHF.

This clonotype was counted many times. The chain combines TRBV30 with TRBJ2-3; a weak D match, TRBD2 (6 bases). Germline CDR1 and CDR2: GTSNPN and SVGIG (reference sequence). Trimming pared 0 bases from V and 4 bases from J, leaving 11 bases between. The CDR3 runs to 14 residues. CDR3 sequence: CAWSVPRRADTQYF. CDR3 in DNA: TGTGCCTGGAGTGTACCTCGGAGGGCAGATACGCAGTATTTT.

This clonotype was observed at least ten times. V and J are TRBV11-2 and TRBJ2-6; D is undetermined. The germline gives CDR1 SGHAT, CDR2 FQNNGV. This CDR3 has 16 residues. V was pared by 4 bases and J by 0 bases, with 10 bases between. The CDR3 nucleotides are TGTGCCAGCAGCTCCTCGGATGCCTCTGGGGCCAACGTCCTGACTTTC. It codes for CASSSSDASGANVLTF.

The genes are TRBV7-9 and TRBJ1-2; no clear D. Germline lookup yields CDR1 SEHNR and CDR2 FQNEAQ (reference sequence). Between the trimmed V and J ends, which lost 0 bases and 2 bases, there was a span of 7 bases. This CDR3 is built from 14 residues. This CDR3 reads CASSLATGNYGYTF. CDR3 DNA sequence: TGTGCCAGCAGCTTAGCGACGGGGAACTATGGCTACACCTTC.